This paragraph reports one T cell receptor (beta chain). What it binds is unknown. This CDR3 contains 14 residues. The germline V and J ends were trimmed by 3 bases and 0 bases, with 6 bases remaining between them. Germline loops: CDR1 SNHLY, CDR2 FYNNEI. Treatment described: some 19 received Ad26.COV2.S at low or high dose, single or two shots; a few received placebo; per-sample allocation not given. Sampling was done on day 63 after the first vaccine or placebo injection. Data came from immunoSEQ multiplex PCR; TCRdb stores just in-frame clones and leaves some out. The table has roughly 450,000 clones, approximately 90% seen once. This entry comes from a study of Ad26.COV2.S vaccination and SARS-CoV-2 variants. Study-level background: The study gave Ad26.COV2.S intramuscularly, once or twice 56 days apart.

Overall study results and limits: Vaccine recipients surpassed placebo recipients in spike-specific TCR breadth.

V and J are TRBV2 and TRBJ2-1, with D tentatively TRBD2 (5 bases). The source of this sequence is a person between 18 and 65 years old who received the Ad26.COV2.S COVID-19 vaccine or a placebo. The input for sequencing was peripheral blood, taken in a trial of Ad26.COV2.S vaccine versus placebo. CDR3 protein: CASSDTSSYNEQFF. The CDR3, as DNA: TGTGCCAGCAGTGACACTAGCTCCTACAATGAGCAGTTCTTC.